This T cell receptor beta chain was sequenced in a study of OX40 agonist ivuxolimab in advanced cancers. Across the study: The patients received agonistic anti-OX40 (CD134) antibody ivuxolimab. Dosing consisted of intravenous ivuxolimab at 0.01 to 10 mg/kg every 2 weeks. Points from the study as a whole: There were, on average, more expanded clones in CD8+ T cells than in CD4+.

V lost 1 base to trimming and J lost 0 bases, with 10 bases between them. Germline CDR1 is SEHNR and CDR2 is FQNEAQ (reference sequence). The CDR3 covers 15 residues. Generated by immunoSEQ multiplex PCR, the TCRdb table keeps only in-frame clones and is missing some. In the table there are about 150,000 clones, under 95% of which are singletons. This clone was recorded once. What it recognizes is unknown. This chain uses TRBV7-9 with TRBJ2-7, with D possibly matching TRBD2 (5 bases). The receptor comes from an adult with an advanced solid tumor such as melanoma, head and neck, liver or kidney cancer. Specimen: CD4+ or CD8+ T cells sorted from blood, collected in a trial of the OX40 agonist ivuxolimab. Written as DNA, the CDR3 is TGTGCCAGCAGCTTAGTGTGGGGAGCCTCCTACGAGCAGTACTTC. This gives the protein CASSLVWGASYEQYF. Full variable domain (missing parts from reference TRBV7-9 and TRBJ2-7): DTGVSQNPRHKITKRGQNVTFRCDPISEHNRLYWYRQTLGQGPEFLTYFQNEAQLEKSRLLSDRFSAERPKGSFSTLEIQRTEQGDSAMYLCASSLVWGASYEQYFGPGTRLTVT.